What follows are 18 T cell receptor beta chains derived from one specimen sequenced in a study of brain T cells in children with intractable seizures. Sequencing used immunoSEQ multiplex PCR; TCRdb keeps in-frame clones, though not all of them. The top ten clones hold 1.5% to 1.7% of a sample with about 76,000 clones, about 93% of them seen once. This specimen was peripheral blood, taken at surgery. The receptors stem from a boy in the first two years of life with tuberous sclerosis and intractable seizures.

Concerning this clone: This specimen includes other DNA sequences encoding the same CDR3. CDR3 sequence: CASSLERGTEAFF. The CDR3 coding sequence is TGTGCCAGCAGTTTAGAGAGGGGAACTGAAGCTTTCTTT. V gene TRBV12-3 or TRBV12-4 combines with J gene TRBJ1-1; D is perhaps TRBD1 (5 bases). Trimming pared 1 base from V and 5 bases from J, leaving 8 bases between. The CDR3 runs to 13 residues.

The chain is built from TRBV10-3 and TRBJ1-5; TRBD1 is a possible D gene (5 bases). The germline CDR1 and CDR2 sequences are ENHRY and SYGVKD. V lost 1 base and J 5 bases, leaving 6 bases between the germline ends. This CDR3 has 13 amino acids. The CDR3 spells CAISELQDQPQHF. The CDR3 DNA is TGTGCCATCAGTGAGTTACAGGATCAGCCCCAGCATTTT.

This chain uses TRBV9 with TRBJ1-4, with D maybe TRBD1 (5 bases). CDR1 and CDR2 (germline): SGDLS, YYNGEE. The CDR3 has 15 residues. The V end lost 0 bases, the J end lost 6 bases, and 12 bases lay between the germline ends. Written as DNA, the CDR3 is TGTGCCAGCAGCGTAGGGCAGGGTGGGGATGAAAAACTGTTTTTT. Protein sequence: CASSVGQGGDEKLFF.

The chain recombines TRBV16 with TRBJ2-1; 10 bases match TRBD2. The CDR3 consists of 17 residues. CDR1 KGHSY and CDR2 FQNENV come from the germline V gene. Trimming cost V 0 bases and J 3 bases; bases outside gene matches: 5. CDR3 nucleotides: TGTGCCAGCAGCCAATCCCCCCTAGCGGGGGTCTACAATGAGCAGTTCTTC. It is translated as CASSQSPLAGVYNEQFF.

The V call is TRBV19, the J call TRBJ1-2; possible D gene TRBD1, 6 bases. The CDR3 has 15 amino acids. Per the germline V gene, CDR1 is LNHDA and CDR2 is SQIVND (reference sequence). V was cut by 5 bases and J by 4 bases, with 17 bases left in between. CDR3 protein: CASSEGLGGFYGYTF. The CDR3, as DNA: TGTGCCAGTAGTGAGGGATTGGGGGGCTTCTATGGCTACACCTTC.

The rearrangement links TRBV7-6 to TRBJ2-7; 10 bases line up with TRBD1. J gave up 7 bases and V 4 bases, and 10 bases lay outside the gene matches. Looked up from germline, CDR1 is SGHVS and CDR2 is FNYEAQ. The CDR3 loop spans 15 amino acids. DNA of the CDR3: TGTGCCAGCAGCTCGGGACAGGGGTTAGCCCGGGAGCAGTACTTC. As protein: CASSSGQGLAREQYF. Based on the CDR3 plus reference TRBV7-6 and TRBJ2-7, the full variable domain is GAGVSQSPRYKVTKRGQDVALRCDPISGHVSLYWYRQALGQGPEFLTYFNYEAQQDKSGLPNDRFSAERPEGSISTLTIQRTEQRDSAMYRCASSSGQGLAREQYFGPGTRLTVT.

CDR3 DNA sequence: TGTGCCACCAGTGAGGGCGGGGGGTCCAGCAATGAGCAGTTCTTC. Its protein is CATSEGGGSSNEQFF. The rearrangement links TRBV24-1 to TRBJ2-1; TRBD2 matches at 8 bases. The CDR3 has 15 residues. In germline, CDR1 is KGHDR, CDR2 SFDVKD. V gave up 4 bases and J gave up 6 bases; unmatched junction bases: 7.

This sequence joins TRBV5-1 and TRBJ1-2; 9 bases align to TRBD1. V was clipped by 4 bases and J by 3 bases; unmatched bases: 4. Looked up from germline, CDR1 is SGHRS and CDR2 is YFSETQ. The length of the CDR3 is 14 residues. The CDR3 protein is CASSMGQGDYGYTF. DNA of the CDR3: TGCGCCAGCAGCATGGGACAGGGAGACTATGGCTACACCTTC.

The J gene is TRBJ1-2, the V gene TRBV19; 8 nucleotides match TRBD1. The CDR3 contains 14 residues. J lost 4 bases, V lost 5 bases, and 6 bases had no gene match. The germline V gene has CDR1 LNHDA and CDR2 SQIVND (reference sequence). The DNA for the CDR3 is TGTGCCAGTAGTTCTCCGGGACAGGCCTATGGCTACACCTTC. It is translated as CASSSPGQAYGYTF.

The rearrangement joins TRBV5-5 to TRBJ2-7; TRBD2 is a possible D gene (6 bases). Germline-derived CDR1 and CDR2 are SGHKS and YYEKEE (reference sequence). V lost 6 bases, J lost 6 bases, and 16 bases lay in between. This CDR3 is 13 amino acids long. This CDR3 is CASTLGRRAEQYF. CDR3 nucleotide sequence: TGTGCCAGCACCCTAGGGAGGAGGGCCGAGCAGTACTTC.

The chain recombines TRBV11-3 with TRBJ2-2; TRBD1 aligns across 7 bases. This CDR3 region has 15 residues. The J segment lost 5 bases and the V segment lost 3 bases, leaving 6 bases of the junction unmatched. Germline V lookup: CDR1 SGHNT, CDR2 YENEEA. The chain's CDR3 is CASSFEGARTGELFF. CDR3 sequence (DNA): TGTGCCAGCAGCTTCGAGGGGGCGCGTACCGGGGAGCTGTTTTTT.

V is TRBV18 and J is TRBJ2-3, with D unresolved. This CDR3 region has 12 residues. V gave up 3 bases and J gave up 0 bases, with 1 base separating them. In germline, CDR1 is KGHSH, CDR2 LQKENI. The chain's CDR3 is CASSPSTDTQYF. CDR3 DNA: TGTGCCAGCTCACCGAGCACAGATACGCAGTATTTT.

The V and J genes are TRBV4-1 and TRBJ1-6; D uncertain. The CDR3 spans 17 residues. CDR1 MGHRA and CDR2 YSYEKL come from the germline V gene. V lost 4 bases, J lost 9 bases, and 22 bases lay in between. The CDR3 spells CASSPNPGPVRISPLHF. DNA of the CDR3: TGCGCCAGCAGCCCCAACCCGGGTCCCGTACGGATTTCACCCCTCCACTTT.

The chain carries TRBV9 and TRBJ2-1; D not resolved. CDR3 length: 11 residues. The germline V and J ends were trimmed by 3 bases and 9 bases, with 7 bases remaining between them. The germline gives CDR1 SGDLS, CDR2 YYNGEE. CDR3 coding DNA: TGTGCCAGCAGCGCTAATGGTGAGCAGTTCTTC. Its protein is CASSANGEQFF.

The rearrangement uses TRBV5-1 and TRBJ1-1; 8 bases are a match to TRBD1. The germline V gene has CDR1 SGHRS and CDR2 YFSETQ. This CDR3 comprises 16 residues. V shed 3 bases, J shed 2 bases, and the junction held 9 bases outside the gene matches. This CDR3 is CASSSGLDRANTEAFF. In nucleotides, the CDR3 is TGCGCCAGCAGCTCGGGCCTGGACAGGGCTAACACTGAAGCTTTCTTT.

The chain employs TRBV20-1 and TRBJ1-2; weak D call: TRBD1 (5 bases). This CDR3 has 13 residues. Germline lookup yields CDR1 DFQATT and CDR2 SNEGSKA (reference sequence). Trimming stripped 3 bases from V and 5 bases from J, with 13 bases between. CDR3 sequence (DNA): TGCAGTGCTAGTAGCAGGGTAGGGTATGGCTACACCTTC. Amino acids: CSASSRVGYGYTF.

The chain employs TRBV7-9 and TRBJ2-1; TRBD2 aligns across 10 bases. This CDR3 has 14 amino acids. With V trimmed by 2 bases and J by 8 bases, 3 bases remained unmatched. Germline assignment: CDR1 SEHNR and CDR2 FQNEAQ (reference sequence). The DNA of the CDR3 is TGTGCCAGCAGCTTACCACTAGCGGGGCATGAGCAGTTCTTC. Its protein product is CASSLPLAGHEQFF.

V and J are TRBV18 and TRBJ1-4; D not certain. The CDR3 spans 12 residues. Germline CDR1 is KGHSH and CDR2 is LQKENI. V was shortened by 3 bases and J by 4 bases, with 3 bases between the two germline ends. The CDR3 sequence is CASSPFNEKLFF. CDR3 DNA: TGTGCCAGCTCACCTTTTAATGAAAAACTGTTTTTT.